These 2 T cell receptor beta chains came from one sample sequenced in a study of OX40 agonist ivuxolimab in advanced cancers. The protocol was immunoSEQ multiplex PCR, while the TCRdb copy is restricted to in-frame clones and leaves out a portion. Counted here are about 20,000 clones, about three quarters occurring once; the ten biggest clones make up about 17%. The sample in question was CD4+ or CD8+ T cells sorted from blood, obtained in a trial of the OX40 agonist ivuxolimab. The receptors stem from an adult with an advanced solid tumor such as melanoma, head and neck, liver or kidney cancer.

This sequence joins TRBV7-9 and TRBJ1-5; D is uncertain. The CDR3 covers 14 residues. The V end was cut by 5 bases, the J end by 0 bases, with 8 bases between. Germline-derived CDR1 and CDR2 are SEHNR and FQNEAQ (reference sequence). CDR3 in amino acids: CASSPETSNQPQHF. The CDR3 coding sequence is TGTGCCAGCAGCCCAGAGACTAGCAATCAGCCCCAGCATTTT. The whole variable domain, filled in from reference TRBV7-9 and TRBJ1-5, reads DTGVSQNPRHKITKRGQNVTFRCDPISEHNRLYWYRQTLGQGPEFLTYFQNEAQLEKSRLLSDRFSAERPKGSFSTLEIQRTEQGDSAMYLCASSPETSNQPQHFGDGTRLSIL.

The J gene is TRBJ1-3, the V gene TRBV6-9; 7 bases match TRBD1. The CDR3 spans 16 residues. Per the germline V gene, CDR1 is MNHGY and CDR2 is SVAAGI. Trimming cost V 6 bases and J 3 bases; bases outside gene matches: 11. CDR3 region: CASSRRGQDFGNTIYF. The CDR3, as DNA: TGTGCCAGCAGCCGCCGCGGACAGGACTTTGGAAACACCATATATTTT.